The 22 T cell receptor beta chains below come from one sample, sequenced in a study of long-term antiretroviral therapy in people with HIV. Investigators performed immunoSEQ version v3.0 at survey level. Only in-frame clones appear in the TCRdb table, and some are missing; sequencing was by immunoSEQ multiplex PCR. The table includes around 16,000 clones, around 85% detected once. Sequencing was performed on unsorted PBMCs, taken less than 1.3 years before starting antiretroviral therapy. These receptors all come from a man aged 25 to 45 with HIV.

There are a few counts of this clone. At one of its ends the junction is not consistent with the germline gene, which may arise from a read error. The chain links TRBV7-7 to TRBJ2-7; 11 bases line up with TRBD1. The CDR3 loop spans 16 amino acids. Per the germline V gene, CDR1 is SSHAT and CDR2 is FNYEAQ (reference sequence). CDR3 DNA: TGTGCTAGCAGCTTAGGACCGGGACAGGGGGGCTACGAGCAGTACTTC. This encodes CASSLGPGQGGYEQYF.

V gene TRBV7-8 combines with J gene TRBJ1-2; 8 positions agree with TRBD1. CDR3 length equals 14 residues. The ends lost 2 bases at V and 5 bases at J; junction bases unmatched: 4. Germline V gene sequence: CDR1 SGHVS, CDR2 FQNEAQ. CDR3: CASSLQGAGYGYTF. Here the CDR3 DNA reads TGTGCCAGCAGCTTACAGGGGGCGGGGTATGGCTACACCTTC.

The chain has TRBV7-2 and TRBJ2-5; tentative D call: TRBD1 (6 bases). Trimming left V 5 bases short and J 4 bases short, with 17 bases between. Germline CDR1 is SGHTA and CDR2 is FQGNSA. The CDR3 length is 15 residues. DNA of the CDR3: TGTGCCAGCAGCCCCCAGGGGACGGTTCGAGAGACCCAGTACTTC. Its protein is CASSPQGTVRETQYF.

The chain uses TRBV5-6 and TRBJ1-3, with D unresolved. V lost 4 bases and J 4 bases, leaving 9 bases between the germline ends. CDR1 is SGHDT, CDR2 YYEEEE, per germline. CDR3 size: 13 residues. CDR3 in DNA: TGTGCCAGCAGCCTGACCGGGGGAAACACCATATATTTT. This translates into CASSLTGGNTIYF.

A note on this clone: At one of its ends the junction is not consistent with the germline gene, which may arise from a read error. The CDR3 protein is CASSLDGRLDEQYF. The CDR3 DNA is TGTGCCAGCAGTTTAGACGGCCGCCTCGACGAGCAGTACTTC. The J gene is TRBJ2-7, the V gene TRBV7-9, with D unresolved. Germline-derived CDR1 and CDR2 are SEHNR and FQNEAQ (reference sequence). The CDR3 runs 14 residues.

V gene TRBV27 combines with J gene TRBJ1-2; D is possibly TRBD1 (5 bases). Germline V gives CDR1 MNHEY, CDR2 SMNVEV (reference sequence). The CDR3 is 12 amino acids. V was pared by 4 bases and J by 4 bases, with 7 bases between. The CDR3 nucleotides read TGTGCCAGCAGTTCTGGGACCTATGGCTACACCTTC. Amino acid sequence: CASSSGTYGYTF.

The chain links TRBV2 to TRBJ1-5; D is undetermined. V was shortened by 5 bases and J by 4 bases, with 12 bases between the two germline ends. CDR3 length equals 14 residues. The germline gives CDR1 SNHLY, CDR2 FYNNEI. The CDR3 region has the DNA TGTGCCAGCAGTCGAATCGGCATAAATCAGCCCCAGCATTTT. Translation gives CASSRIGINQPQHF.

This chain connects TRBV5-4 to TRBJ1-2; D unclear. The germline gives CDR1 SGHNT, CDR2 YYREEE (reference sequence). The CDR3 sequence is 18 residues long. V was pared by 0 bases and J by 4 bases, with 22 bases between. The CDR3: CASSLAGSQLSPLYGYTF. CDR3 sequence (DNA): TGTGCCAGCAGCTTGGCCGGTTCGCAGCTGAGCCCCCTCTATGGCTACACCTTC.

The V gene is TRBV19, the J gene TRBJ2-7, with D possibly matching TRBD1 (6 bases). Trimming left V 7 bases short and J 4 bases short, with 14 bases between. This CDR3 is built from 13 residues. CDR1 and CDR2 from the germline V gene are LNHDA and SQIVND (reference sequence). The CDR3 nucleotides are TGTGCCAGTACGACAGGAGATGGGTACGAGCAGTACTTC. This codes for CASTTGDGYEQYF.

J is TRBJ2-7 and V is TRBV6-5; D is possibly TRBD2 (6 bases). Germline V gives CDR1 MNHEY, CDR2 SVGAGI. Trimming pared 6 bases from V and 1 base from J, leaving 16 bases between. The CDR3 runs 15 residues. The CDR3 sequence is CASSSSTGGSYEQYF. The CDR3 DNA is TGTGCCAGCAGCTCCTCGACCGGGGGTTCCTACGAGCAGTACTTC.

This clone was seen only once. The V call is TRBV6-1, the J call TRBJ2-7; D is undetermined. Germline CDR1 reads MNHNS; CDR2 reads SASEGT. The CDR3 totals 12 residues. V shed 8 bases and J shed 1 base, with 9 bases lying between them. The CDR3 DNA is TGTGCCAGCTCAACAGTTTCCTACGAGCAGTACTTC. Protein: CASSTVSYEQYF.

The rearrangement links TRBV7-2 to TRBJ2-7, with TRBD2 matching over 10 bases. This CDR3 has 14 amino acids. Germline assignment: CDR1 SGHTA and CDR2 FQGNSA. V was pared by 5 bases and J by 7 bases, with 8 bases of the junction left unmatched. The CDR3 reads CASSPLAGAGEQYF. CDR3 sequence (DNA): TGTGCCAGCAGCCCGCTAGCGGGAGCGGGTGAGCAGTACTTC.

The gene calls are TRBV10-3 and TRBJ1-1; D is uncertain. CDR3 length: 11 residues. The V end was cut by 0 bases, the J end by 4 bases, with 0 bases between. Per germline, CDR1 ENHRY and CDR2 SYGVKD. The CDR3 region is CAISESTEAFF. CDR3 nucleotide sequence: TGTGCCATCAGTGAGTCCACTGAAGCTTTCTTT.

The genes are TRBV10-3 and TRBJ2-3, with TRBD1 matching 7 bases. J lost 1 base, V lost 9 bases, and 7 bases had no gene match. Germline assignment: CDR1 ENHRY and CDR2 SYGVKD. The CDR3 has 14 residues. The CDR3 region has the DNA TGTGCCATTTGGACTGGACAGGGCACAGATACGCAGTATTTT. Its translation is CAIWTGQGTDTQYF.

The CDR3 DNA is TGTGCCAGCAGCTTAGTCTCTGCTAGCGGGGGGGCCCTAGATACGCAGTATTTT. Amino acids: CASSLVSASGGALDTQYF. V is TRBV7-6 and J is TRBJ2-3, with 12 bases that match TRBD2. Germline V gene sequence: CDR1 SGHVS, CDR2 FNYEAQ. This CDR3 is 18 amino acids long. The junction had 10 bases not matched to a gene; V was cut back by 1 base and J by 5 bases. Full variable domain (outside the CDR3, taken from reference TRBV7-6 and TRBJ2-3): GAGVSQSPRYKVTKRGQDVALRCDPISGHVSLYWYRQALGQGPEFLTYFNYEAQQDKSGLPNDRFSAERPEGSISTLTIQRTEQRDSAMYRCASSLVSASGGALDTQYFGPGTRLTVL.

The CDR3 bases are TGTGCCAGCAGCTTAGCGTTGCTAGCGGGCGATGAGCAGTTCTTC. Its translation: CASSLALLAGDEQFF. The chain joins TRBV7-8 to TRBJ2-1; 8 positions agree with TRBD2. CDR1 and CDR2 from the germline V gene are SGHVS and FQNEAQ. Germline trimming cut 0 bases from V and 8 bases from J; bases unmatched to any gene: 6. This CDR3 is built from 15 residues.

The rearrangement joins TRBV7-9 to TRBJ2-7, with 7 bases aligning to TRBD1. V lost 4 bases, J lost 6 bases, and 3 bases stayed unmatched. Per germline, CDR1 SEHNR and CDR2 FQNEAQ (reference sequence). There are 12 residues in the CDR3. The CDR3 loop reads CASSSTGLEQYF. The CDR3 nucleotides are TGTGCCAGCAGCTCGACAGGGCTCGAGCAGTACTTC.

The chain is built from TRBV27 and TRBJ2-3, with D hard to call. The CDR3 runs to 13 residues. V shed 6 bases and J shed 0 bases, with 7 bases lying between them. Germline CDR1 MNHEY, CDR2 SMNVEV (reference sequence). CDR3 loop: CASRTGSTDTQYF. In DNA form, the CDR3 reads TGTGCCAGCAGGACCGGGAGCACAGATACGCAGTATTTT.

The chain uses TRBV14 and TRBJ2-1, with 13 bases that match TRBD2. The CDR3 has 19 residues. Germline lookup yields CDR1 SGHDN and CDR2 FVKESK. V was clipped by 2 bases and J by 2 bases; unmatched bases: 9. The CDR3 loop is CASSQNPWTSGRTYNEQFF. The CDR3 DNA follows: TGTGCCAGCAGCCAAAACCCTTGGACTAGCGGGAGAACCTACAATGAGCAGTTCTTC. The full variable domain, its missing parts supplied by reference TRBV14 and TRBJ2-1, is EAGVTQFPSHSVIEKGQTVTLRCDPISGHDNLYWYRRVMGKEIKFLLHFVKESKQDESGMPNNRFLAERTGGTYSTLKVQPAELEDSGVYFCASSQNPWTSGRTYNEQFFGPGTRLTVL.

In this sample, this clone turned up once. The chain employs TRBV15 and TRBJ1-4; TRBD1 agrees at 10 bases. Trimming at V came to 7 bases and at J to 8 bases, leaving 4 bases not matched to a gene. Germline CDR1 is LNHNV and CDR2 is YYDKDF (reference sequence). The CDR3 consists of 13 residues. CDR3 nucleotides: TGTGCCACCATCGGGACAGGGGTAGAAAAACTGTTTTTT. As protein: CATIGTGVEKLFF.

V is TRBV28 and J is TRBJ2-1, with TRBD2 matching 11 bases. Germline V CDR1 and CDR2: MDHEN, SYDVKM. This CDR3 contains 16 residues. The V gene end was trimmed by 5 bases and the J gene end by 3 bases; junction bases not matched to a gene: 6. The CDR3 loop reads CASSPGLADFYNEQFF. Here the CDR3 DNA reads TGTGCCAGCAGTCCGGGACTAGCGGATTTCTACAATGAGCAGTTCTTC.

This chain uses TRBV10-2 with TRBJ1-1, with TRBD1 as a possible D gene (5 bases). The germline V gene encodes CDR1 WSHSY and CDR2 SAAADI. V lost 5 bases, J lost 1 base, and 14 bases lay in between. The CDR3 is 15 amino acids. The CDR3 spells CASSWGGDENTEAFF. The CDR3 DNA is TGCGCCAGCAGTTGGGGGGGGGATGAGAACACTGAAGCTTTCTTT.